One and the same sample provided the 17 T cell receptor beta chains below, sequenced in a study of T-cell reconstitution after alpha-beta-depleted transplantation in children. The library targeted TCRbeta and was prepared with unique molecular identifiers. TCRdb used MiXCR to reprocess the PCR reads, holding one entry per CDR3 protein. The table shows some 350,000 distinct CDR3 sequences, with 15% to 20% occurring only once. The source material was PBMCs, mostly from graft donor cells, sampled 360 days after TCRalphabeta/CD19-depleted stem cell transplant. The receptors were sampled from a male patient between 2 and 10 years old who had a stem cell transplant for acute lymphoblastic leukemia, so the T cells may come from the graft donor.

This clonotype appeared a few times. J is TRBJ2-2 and V is TRBV3-1; tentatively, D is TRBD1 (5 bases). The length of the CDR3 is 15 residues. CDR1 is LGHDT, CDR2 YNNKEL, per germline (reference sequence). Trimming stripped 4 bases from V and 1 base from J, with 10 bases between. Here the CDR3 DNA reads TGTGCCAGCAGCCGGGGCCCAGGGAACACCGGGGAGCTGTTTTTT. Protein: CASSRGPGNTGELFF. The full variable domain, completed using reference TRBV3-1 and TRBJ2-2, is DTAVSQTPKYLVTQMGNDKSIKCEQNLGHDTMYWYKQDSKKFLKIMFSYNNKELIINETVPNRFSPKSPDKAHLNLHINSLELGDSAVYFCASSRGPGNTGELFFGEGSRLTVL.

This rearrangement joins TRBV4-3 to TRBJ1-1, with D perhaps matching TRBD1 (6 bases). Germline assignment: CDR1 LGHNA and CDR2 YSLEER. The CDR3 extends over 15 amino acids. Trimming stripped 3 bases from V and 5 bases from J, with 16 bases between. The CDR3 is CASSHTGRGGTEAFF. CDR3 nucleotide sequence: TGCGCCAGCAGCCATACGGGCAGGGGAGGGACTGAAGCTTTCTTT.

This clonotype has at least ten counts. DNA for the CDR3: TGTGCCAGCAGCCGGATTGGACAGGTGCAGTACTTC. Encoded protein: CASSRIGQVQYF. The chain employs TRBV11-1 and TRBJ2-7; 7 bases align to TRBD1. The CDR3 is made up of 12 amino acids. CDR1 SGHAT and CDR2 FQDESV come from the germline V gene (reference sequence). V trimming: 5 bases; J trimming: 9 bases; junction bases outside the gene matches: 7.

This chain connects TRBV29-1 to TRBJ2-7, with D possibly being TRBD2 (5 bases). Looked up from germline, CDR1 is SQVTM and CDR2 is ANQGSEA. V lost 5 bases and J 0 bases, leaving 14 bases between the germline ends. The CDR3 sequence is 14 residues long. For the CDR3, the DNA is TGCAGCGTTCGGACCAGCGGCATCTCCTACGAGCAGTACTTC. As protein: CSVRTSGISYEQYF.

This chain connects TRBV6-1 to TRBJ2-1; D is undetermined. This CDR3 has 15 amino acids. V lost 3 bases and J 1 base, leaving 10 bases between the germline ends. The germline V gene has CDR1 MNHNS and CDR2 SASEGT. The CDR3, as DNA: TGTGCCAGCAGTGAGGGCCCGCCTTCCTACAATGAGCAGTTCTTC. Translation gives CASSEGPPSYNEQFF.

This clonotype occurred many times. J is TRBJ1-1 and V is TRBV4-1; 7 bases fit TRBD1. Germline CDR1 reads MGHRA; CDR2 reads YSYEKL. J lost 1 base, V lost 4 bases, and 6 bases had no gene match. The CDR3 is 15 amino acids. CDR3 region: CASSPRGQPNTEAFF. The CDR3 DNA follows: TGCGCCAGCAGCCCGAGGGGACAGCCGAACACTGAAGCTTTCTTT.

A few counts support this clonotype. The chain employs TRBV20-1 and TRBJ2-3; the D gene is possibly TRBD2 (6 bases). CDR3 length: 14 amino acids. In germline, CDR1 is DFQATT, CDR2 SNEGSKA (reference sequence). V lost 4 bases, J lost 4 bases, and 15 bases lay in between. DNA of the CDR3: TGCAGTGCTAACCGGCCGGGAGTGGCAGATACGCAGTATTTT. Encoded protein: CSANRPGVADTQYF.

The rearrangement uses TRBV5-1 and TRBJ2-1; 11 bases align to TRBD2. The length of the CDR3 is 17 residues. The ends lost 2 bases at V and 7 bases at J; junction bases unmatched: 11. Germline-derived CDR1 and CDR2 are SGHRS and YFSETQ. This chain's CDR3 is CASSLPATSGKSNEQFF. In nucleotides, the CDR3 is TGCGCCAGCAGCTTACCGGCGACTAGCGGGAAGTCAAATGAGCAGTTCTTC.

Ten or more counts support this clonotype. This rearrangement joins TRBV20-1 to TRBJ1-1; 7 positions agree with TRBD1. The CDR3 length is 14 residues. Trimming cost V 1 base and J 4 bases; bases outside gene matches: 6. Germline V gene sequence: CDR1 DFQATT, CDR2 SNEGSKA (reference sequence). This CDR3 reads CSARGYRGGTEAFF. The DNA of the CDR3 is TGCAGTGCTAGAGGGTACAGGGGTGGCACTGAAGCTTTCTTT.

The V gene is TRBV20-1, the J gene TRBJ2-1; TRBD2 matches 11 bases. With V trimmed by 5 bases and J by 7 bases, 19 bases remained unmatched. Germline-derived CDR1 and CDR2 are DFQATT and SNEGSKA (reference sequence). The CDR3 runs 18 residues. As DNA, the CDR3 is TGCAGTGCTTTCGAGGGGCCGGATAGCGGGAGGGCCTTGAATGAGCAGTTCTTC. This gives the protein CSAFEGPDSGRALNEQFF.

The rearrangement joins TRBV5-1 to TRBJ2-7; 7 nucleotides agree with TRBD1. Germline values: CDR1 SGHRS, CDR2 YFSETQ. This CDR3 contains 14 residues. The ends lost 2 bases at V and 4 bases at J; junction bases unmatched: 6. CDR3 sequence: CASSFNRGLYEQYF. The CDR3 nucleotides are TGCGCCAGCAGCTTTAACAGGGGATTGTACGAGCAGTACTTC. The variable domain in full, with the rest retrieved from reference TRBV5-1 and TRBJ2-7, is KAGVTQTPRYLIKTRGQQVTLSCSPISGHRSVSWYQQTPGQGLQFLFEYFSETQRNKGNFPGRFSGRQFSNSRSEMNVSTLELGDSALYLCASSFNRGLYEQYFGPGTRLTVT.

This clonotype has a single count. The CDR3 region is CASSQSILRDEQFF. The CDR3 nucleotides read TGTGCCAGCAGCCAATCGATCCTGAGGGATGAGCAGTTCTTC. This chain connects TRBV16 to TRBJ2-1, with D maybe TRBD2 (5 bases). The V gene's germline CDR1 is KGHSY and CDR2 FQNENV. CDR3 length: 14 amino acids. V gave up 0 bases and J gave up 8 bases, with 11 bases separating them.

This clonotype was counted only a few times. The chain employs TRBV12-3 or TRBV12-4 and TRBJ1-3; the match to TRBD1 covers 10 bases. The CDR3 runs to 16 residues. V trimming: 4 bases; J trimming: 2 bases; junction bases outside the gene matches: 5. Here the CDR3 reads CASSYRQGATGNTIYF. The CDR3 nucleotides are TGTGCCAGCAGTTACAGACAGGGGGCTACTGGAAACACCATATATTTT.

This clonotype was counted at least ten times. The chain is built from TRBV10-3 and TRBJ2-7; D not certain. The V gene lost 3 bases and the J gene lost 2 bases, with 8 bases spanning the gap. The CDR3 extends over 13 amino acids. CDR1 ENHRY and CDR2 SYGVKD come from the germline V gene. CDR3 in amino acids: CAISDGQTYEQYF. CDR3 nucleotide sequence: TGTGCCATCAGTGACGGGCAAACCTACGAGCAGTACTTC.

The V gene is TRBV7-6, the J gene TRBJ2-3, with D possibly TRBD2 on 6 matching bases. V shed 3 bases and J shed 1 base, with 11 bases lying between them. Germline assignment: CDR1 SGHVS and CDR2 FNYEAQ. This CDR3 spans 15 amino acids. The CDR3 is CASSFFPGGTDTQYF. CDR3 DNA sequence: TGTGCCAGCAGCTTCTTCCCGGGAGGCACAGATACGCAGTATTTT.

This clonotype appeared a few times. The chain couples TRBV19 to TRBJ2-4; D remains unclear. V shed 4 bases and J shed 0 bases, with 4 bases lying between them. This CDR3 contains 13 residues. Germline CDR1 and CDR2: LNHDA and SQIVND (reference sequence). The CDR3 sequence: CASSRAAKNIQYF. The CDR3 region has the DNA TGTGCCAGTAGTAGGGCAGCCAAAAACATTCAGTACTTC.

This clonotype was recorded many times. V gene TRBV4-3 combines with J gene TRBJ2-7; no firm D call. V was pared by 0 bases and J by 7 bases, with 10 bases between. This CDR3 spans 13 amino acids. Germline assignment: CDR1 LGHNA and CDR2 YSLEER. The CDR3 coding sequence is TGCGCCAGCAGCCAAGATAAAAGTACGGAGCAGTACTTC. Amino acids: CASSQDKSTEQYF.